One sample yielded the 20 T cell receptor beta chains listed below, sequenced in a study of blood T cell repertoires in COVID-19. Method: immunoSEQ multiplex PCR; TCRdb's copy keeps in-frame clones and lacks some. The sample records some 150,000 clones, 89% being singletons. Sequenced: PBMCs or T cells enriched from blood (not recorded which). All receptors come from a woman younger than 35 who had recovered from COVID-19.

This chain links TRBV3-1 (or the pseudogene TRBV3-2) with TRBJ2-5; possible D gene TRBD2, 5 bases. The germline V gene has CDR1 LGHDT and CDR2 YNNKEL (reference sequence). Trimming removed 4 bases at V and 3 bases at J, with 12 bases between. CDR3 length equals 14 residues. The CDR3 reads CASSPSGRKETQYF. The CDR3 nucleotides read TGTGCCAGCAGCCCATCGGGAAGGAAAGAGACCCAGTACTTC.

This chain uses TRBV7-2 with TRBJ1-3, with D maybe TRBD1 (6 bases). This CDR3 region has 15 residues. In germline, CDR1 is SGHTA, CDR2 FQGNSA. The ends were cut back, 4 bases at V and 2 bases at J, with 12 bases in the middle. In DNA, the CDR3 is TGTGCCAGCAGCTCCGACAGGAACCCTGGAAACACCATATATTTT. This codes for CASSSDRNPGNTIYF.

The CDR3 DNA sequence: TGCAGCGTTGGGGGACACGAGAACACTGAAGCTTTCTTT. This encodes CSVGGHENTEAFF. J is TRBJ1-1 and V is TRBV29-1, with D possibly being TRBD1 (6 bases). This CDR3 is built from 13 residues. Trimming shortened V by 4 bases and J by 1 base, and 10 bases separated the two germline ends. Germline V lookup: CDR1 SQVTM, CDR2 ANQGSEA. The whole variable domain, filled in from reference TRBV29-1 and TRBJ1-1, reads SAVISQKPSRDICQRGTSLTIQCQVDSQVTMMFWYRQQPGQSLTLIATANQGSEATYESGFVIDKFPISRPNLTFSTLTVSNMSPEDSSIYLCSVGGHENTEAFFGQGTRLTVV.

This clone was counted a few times. This sequence joins TRBV3-1 (or the pseudogene TRBV3-2) and TRBJ2-3, with TRBD2 identical over 10 bases. V was pared by 8 bases and J by 7 bases, with 9 bases of the junction left unmatched. The germline V gene encodes CDR1 LGHDT and CDR2 YNNKEL (reference sequence). The CDR3 consists of 14 residues. The CDR3 loop is CASGAGGPGHTQYF. The CDR3 DNA reads as TGTGCCAGCGGAGCGGGAGGGCCTGGACATACGCAGTATTTT.

The rearrangement joins TRBV11-2 to TRBJ2-7; perhaps TRBD1 as D (5 bases). V was cut by 0 bases and J by 3 bases, with 12 bases left in between. Germline CDR1 is SGHAT and CDR2 is FQNNGV. CDR3 length: 15 residues. CDR3 protein: CASSLEAGPVYEQYF. The CDR3 DNA is TGTGCCAGCAGCTTAGAGGCAGGGCCGGTCTACGAGCAGTACTTC. Using reference TRBV11-2 and TRBJ2-7 for the parts outside the CDR3, the full variable domain is EAGVAQSPRYKIIEKRQSVAFWCNPISGHATLYWYQQILGQGPKLLIQFQNNGVVDDSQLPKDRFSAERLKGVDSTLKIQPAKLEDSAVYLCASSLEAGPVYEQYFGPGTRLTVT.

The rearrangement joins TRBV5-5 to TRBJ2-7; TRBD1 matches at 8 bases. Looked up from germline, CDR1 is SGHKS and CDR2 is YYEKEE (reference sequence). The CDR3 spans 15 residues. The V and J ends lost 2 bases and 2 bases, in that order; junction bases with no gene match: 6. The CDR3 DNA reads as TGTGCCAGCAGCTTTGAACAGGGGGAAGCCTACGAGCAGTACTTC. Translating gives CASSFEQGEAYEQYF.

V and J are TRBV19 and TRBJ2-2, with TRBD1 as a possible D gene (5 bases). The CDR3 extends over 14 amino acids. Germline CDR1 and CDR2: LNHDA and SQIVND (reference sequence). Trimming took 4 bases from V and 1 from J, leaving 7 bases between them. The CDR3, as DNA: TGTGCCAGTAGTAACACAGGGAACACCGGGGAGCTGTTTTTT. This gives the protein CASSNTGNTGELFF.

The V and J genes are TRBV28 and TRBJ1-1; TRBD1 aligns across 7 bases. Trimming at V came to 6 bases and at J to 11 bases, leaving 6 bases not matched to a gene. CDR1 is MDHEN and CDR2 is SYDVKM in the germline V gene. The CDR3 sequence is 11 residues long. CDR3 residues: CASSWGTDAFF. DNA of the CDR3: TGTGCCAGCAGCTGGGGGACAGATGCTTTCTTT.

The rearrangement uses TRBV4-3 and TRBJ2-5; 8 nucleotides agree with TRBD1. There are 17 residues in the CDR3. V trimming: 2 bases; J trimming: 1 base; junction bases outside the gene matches: 9. Germline V lookup: CDR1 LGHNA, CDR2 YSLEER. In nucleotides, the CDR3 is TGCGCCAGCAGCCAAAGTACCACAGGGGGGTCCCAAGAGACCCAGTACTTC. It yields the protein CASSQSTTGGSQETQYF.

This clone has only one observation. The rearrangement links TRBV7-2 to TRBJ2-1, with 10 bases identical to TRBD2. Germline CDR1 SGHTA, CDR2 FQGNSA. V was pared by 2 bases and J by 10 bases, with 5 bases of the junction left unmatched. The CDR3 length is 14 residues. In DNA form, the CDR3 reads TGTGCCAGCAGCTTATTGGGACTAGCGACGGAGCAGTTCTTC. It translates to CASSLLGLATEQFF.

V and J are TRBV2 and TRBJ2-3, with 9 nucleotides matching TRBD2. The V segment lost 0 bases and the J segment 3 bases; nucleotides outside the gene matches: 13. Looked up from germline, CDR1 is SNHLY and CDR2 is FYNNEI. The CDR3 has 19 residues. The CDR3 sequence: CASSEAFSSSGIPTDTQYF. Written as DNA, the CDR3 is TGTGCCAGCAGTGAAGCCTTTTCGTCTAGCGGGATCCCGACAGATACGCAGTATTTT.

This clone appeared once. The rearrangement joins TRBV6-5 to TRBJ2-1; D is unclear. Per germline, CDR1 MNHEY and CDR2 SVGAGI. CDR3 length: 11 amino acids. The ends were cut back, 7 bases at V and 3 bases at J, with 4 bases in the middle. The CDR3 here is CASTNYNEQFF. DNA of the CDR3: TGTGCCAGCACTAACTACAATGAGCAGTTCTTC.

The V and J genes are TRBV11-2 and TRBJ2-2; TRBD1 might be the D (5 bases). The CDR3 consists of 14 residues. Trimming removed 2 bases from V and 5 bases from J, with 9 bases in between. Germline CDR1 reads SGHAT; CDR2 reads FQNNGV. CDR3 sequence: CASSLYRQTGELFF. CDR3 coding DNA: TGTGCCAGCAGCTTATACAGACAGACCGGGGAGCTGTTTTTT.

The chain combines TRBV2 with TRBJ2-7; D perhaps matches TRBD2 (5 bases). Trimming pared 4 bases from V and 5 bases from J, leaving 15 bases between. This CDR3 region has 14 residues. Germline CDR1 is SNHLY and CDR2 is FYNNEI. The CDR3 spells CASSVEGFSDEQYF. As DNA, the CDR3 is TGTGCCAGCAGTGTTGAGGGTTTTAGCGACGAGCAGTACTTC. The variable domain in full, with the rest retrieved from reference TRBV2 and TRBJ2-7, is EPEVTQTPSHQVTQMGQEVILRCVPISNHLYFYWYRQILGQKVEFLVSFYNNEISEKSEIFDDQFSVERPDGSNFTLKIRSTKLEDSAMYFCASSVEGFSDEQYFGPGTRLTVT.

The V call is TRBV27, the J call TRBJ1-1; possibly TRBD1 for D (6 bases). V was clipped by 5 bases and J by 1 base, with 17 bases between them. Germline CDR1 reads MNHEY; CDR2 reads SMNVEV (reference sequence). The CDR3 has 16 residues. CDR3 protein: CASSRRNRVGNTEAFF. The CDR3, as DNA: TGTGCCAGCAGTAGAAGGAACAGGGTGGGGAACACTGAAGCTTTCTTT.

CDR3 sequence (DNA): TGTGCCAGCAGTCTGGGACTAGCGGGCGAGCAGTACTTC. Protein product: CASSLGLAGEQYF. V is TRBV27 and J is TRBJ2-7, with 12 bases aligning to TRBD2. The CDR3 runs to 13 residues. In germline, CDR1 is MNHEY, CDR2 SMNVEV (reference sequence). V shed 5 bases, J shed 6 bases, and the junction held 2 bases outside the gene matches.

J is TRBJ2-2 and V is TRBV4-1, with TRBD2 identical over 9 bases. V lost 5 bases, J lost 7 bases, and 14 bases stayed unmatched. Germline CDR1 and CDR2: MGHRA and YSYEKL. The CDR3 loop spans 17 amino acids. This CDR3 reads CASSSGTSFPEGGELFF. CDR3 in DNA: TGCGCCAGCAGCTCAGGGACTAGCTTTCCGGAGGGCGGGGAGCTGTTTTTT.

The chain recombines TRBV13 with TRBJ1-3, with D possibly TRBD1 on 5 matching bases. The V and J ends lost 2 bases and 0 bases respectively, with 17 bases between them. CDR1 and CDR2 (germline): PRHDT, FYEKMQ (reference sequence). The CDR3 extends over 18 amino acids. This CDR3 is CASSLSPGHWNSGNTIYF. In DNA form, the CDR3 reads TGTGCCAGCAGCTTAAGCCCCGGACACTGGAACTCTGGAAACACCATATATTTT.

A single count supports this clone. The chain has TRBV6-5 and TRBJ2-3, with D hard to call. The CDR3 extends over 12 amino acids. V dropped 6 bases and J dropped 8 bases, with 12 bases sitting between them. Germline V gene sequence: CDR1 MNHEY, CDR2 SVGAGI. The CDR3 protein is CASSHVERTQYF. The CDR3 DNA follows: TGTGCCAGCAGCCATGTAGAGCGTACGCAGTATTTT.

The V gene is TRBV6-5, the J gene TRBJ1-2; perhaps TRBD1 as D (5 bases). CDR1 is MNHEY, CDR2 SVGAGI, per germline. CDR3 length: 14 amino acids. Trimming cost V 6 bases and J 2 bases, with 13 bases left between them. The CDR3 DNA reads as TGTGCCAGCAGCACAACAGGAACCAACTATGGCTACACCTTC. Protein: CASSTTGTNYGYTF.